This TCR beta chain was observed in a study of blood T cell repertoires in COVID-19. Study context: PBMCs, B-cell-depleted T cells, or T cells provided the cDNA or gDNA that made up the material.

Germline V gene data show CDR1 as SEHNR and CDR2 as FQNEAQ (reference sequence). V lost 8 bases, J lost 3 bases, and 6 bases stayed unmatched. The CDR3 length is 14 residues. TCRdb's copy holds only in-frame clones and misses some; the assay was immunoSEQ multiplex PCR. The table shows around 40,000 clones, with 80% occurring only once. Sequencing used peripheral blood. This sequence was found in an elderly man with active or convalescent COVID-19. This rearrangement joins TRBV7-9 to TRBJ2-5, with 10 bases identical to TRBD1. CDR3 region: CASLWTGGEETQYF. CDR3 sequence (DNA): TGTGCCAGCCTGTGGACAGGGGGGGAAGAGACCCAGTACTTC.